These 26 T cell receptor beta chains were all obtained from the same sample, sequenced in a study of T cells after yellow fever vaccination. TCRdb independently ran MiXCR on the 5' RACE reads; one entry per CDR3 protein. The sample records fewer than 500,000 distinct CDR3 sequences, roughly a sixth being singletons. Sample: PBMCs, taken before the yellow fever booster vaccination. These receptors came from a man between 18 and 29 years old who received the YFV17D yellow fever vaccine.

The chain is built from TRBV4-2 and TRBJ2-5; 10 bases are shared with TRBD2. V lost 0 bases to trimming and J lost 2 bases; unmatched junction nucleotides: 9. CDR3 length: 18 residues. Germline V gene sequence: CDR1 LGHNA, CDR2 YNFKEQ. DNA of the CDR3: TGTGCCAGCAGCCAAGAAGGCGATAGCGGGGGGTGGCAAGAGACCCAGTACTTC. Translated: CASSQEGDSGGWQETQYF.

This clonotype was detected a few times. This chain links TRBV12-3 or TRBV12-4 with TRBJ2-7; D gene uncertain. This CDR3 has 12 residues. The V end lost 7 bases, the J end lost 2 bases, and 9 bases lay between the germline ends. In DNA, the CDR3 is TGTGCCAGCATGGATTTCCCCTACGAGCAGTACTTC. Its protein product is CASMDFPYEQYF.

The chain is built from TRBV5-5 and TRBJ1-4; no definite D call. The CDR3 has 15 residues. The germline V gene encodes CDR1 SGHKS and CDR2 YYEKEE (reference sequence). The ends were cut back, 7 bases at V and 0 bases at J, with 13 bases in the middle. DNA of the CDR3: TGTGCCAGCTCGGCACGCAGTGCAACTAATGAAAAACTGTTTTTT. Its protein product is CASSARSATNEKLFF.

This clonotype was detected a few times. V is TRBV7-2 and J is TRBJ2-3, with 10 bases lining up with TRBD1. With 4 bases clipped from V and 10 bases from J, the junction kept 2 bases outside the gene matches. CDR1 is SGHTA, CDR2 FQGNSA, per germline. This CDR3 has 12 amino acids. CDR3 nucleotide sequence: TGTGCCAGCAGCTGGACAGGGGGTCCGCAGTATTTT. This encodes CASSWTGGPQYF.

The genes are TRBV4-3 and TRBJ2-1; the D is unclear. The V gene's germline CDR1 is LGHNA and CDR2 YSLEER. The CDR3 totals 15 residues. Trimming stripped 0 bases from V and 6 bases from J, with 12 bases between. CDR3: CASSQDLGIPNEQFF. The CDR3 nucleotides read TGCGCCAGCAGCCAAGATCTAGGAATACCCAATGAGCAGTTCTTC.

The V call is TRBV29-1, the J call TRBJ2-3; TRBD2 matches at 13 bases. The CDR3 is made up of 14 amino acids. The V gene end was trimmed by 7 bases and the J gene end by 3 bases; junction bases not matched to a gene: 4. Germline CDR1 and CDR2: SQVTM and ANQGSEA. The CDR3 DNA reads TGCAGCGCCGGACTAGCGGGGGCTACAGATACGCAGTATTTT. Translating gives CSAGLAGATDTQYF.

This chain uses TRBV6-6 with TRBJ2-3; D unclear. Germline CDR1 MNHNY, CDR2 SVGAGI (reference sequence). This CDR3 is 13 amino acids long. V gave up 8 bases and J gave up 4 bases, with 13 bases separating them. CDR3: CASDQSRPDTQYF. The DNA for the CDR3 is TGTGCCAGCGATCAATCGAGGCCAGATACGCAGTATTTT.

In this sample, this clonotype turned up a few times. This chain uses TRBV5-5 with TRBJ2-2, with 8 bases fitting TRBD2. The CDR3 contains 15 residues. After removal of 3 bases from V and 8 bases from J, the junction contained 9 bases not matched to a gene. The V gene's germline CDR1 is SGHKS and CDR2 YYEKEE (reference sequence). CDR3 DNA: TGTGCCAGCAGCTCGCGGGGGGCCGCCACGGGGGAGCTGTTTTTT. Translating gives CASSSRGAATGELFF.

This rearrangement joins TRBV28 to TRBJ2-6, with D unresolved. V was shortened by 8 bases and J by 0 bases, with 5 bases between the two germline ends. This CDR3 spans 13 amino acids. Germline assignment: CDR1 MDHEN and CDR2 SYDVKM. DNA for the CDR3: TGTGCCAGCGTACTCTCTGGGGCCAACGTCCTGACTTTC. Residues: CASVLSGANVLTF. Filled out from reference TRBV28 and TRBJ2-6, the complete variable domain reads DVKVTQSSRYLVKRTGEKVFLECVQDMDHENMFWYRQDPGLGLRLIYFSYDVKMKEKGDIPEGYSVSREKKERFSLILESASTNQTSMYLCASVLSGANVLTFGAGSRLTVL.

This clonotype was seen a few times. The chain joins TRBV29-1 to TRBJ1-2; D gene ambiguous. The CDR3 loop spans 13 amino acids. The germline CDR1 and CDR2 sequences are SQVTM and ANQGSEA. V gave up 4 bases and J gave up 8 bases, with 17 bases separating them. CDR3 in DNA: TGCAGCGTTGTTTTCGTGAGCGGTTGGGGCTACACCTTC. It specifies CSVVFVSGWGYTF.

This chain links TRBV7-2 with TRBJ1-1, with D uncertain. The V and J ends lost 5 bases and 7 bases respectively, with 11 bases between them. The CDR3 is 12 amino acids. Germline lookup yields CDR1 SGHTA and CDR2 FQGNSA. In DNA form, the CDR3 reads TGTGCCAGCAGCGTCCCCAGGATTGAAGCTTTCTTT. Translated, it gives CASSVPRIEAFF.

V gene TRBV4-3 combines with J gene TRBJ2-3; D is unresolved. The ends were cut back, 0 bases at V and 2 bases at J, with 6 bases in the middle. Germline CDR1 LGHNA, CDR2 YSLEER. The CDR3 loop spans 14 amino acids. CDR3 sequence reads: CASSQDRFTDTQYF. The CDR3 DNA reads TGCGCCAGCAGCCAAGACAGGTTCACAGATACGCAGTATTTT.

The rearrangement joins TRBV20-1 to TRBJ2-3, with 11 bases matching TRBD2. This CDR3 region has 18 residues. V lost 0 bases, J lost 0 bases, and 8 bases stayed unmatched. CDR1 DFQATT and CDR2 SNEGSKA come from the germline V gene (reference sequence). Here the CDR3 DNA reads TGCAGTGCTAGAGATCCGGAGACTAGCGGGGCCAGCACAGATACGCAGTATTTT. Protein product: CSARDPETSGASTDTQYF.

This rearrangement joins TRBV6-6 to TRBJ2-3, with TRBD2 as a possible D gene (6 bases). The CDR3 loop spans 15 amino acids. V was pared by 8 bases and J by 0 bases, with 15 bases between. Per the germline V gene, CDR1 is MNHNY and CDR2 is SVGAGI (reference sequence). CDR3 sequence reads: CASRRPSGSTDTQYF. CDR3 coding DNA: TGTGCCAGCCGACGCCCGAGCGGGAGCACAGATACGCAGTATTTT.

The V gene is TRBV6-5, the J gene TRBJ1-1, with D perhaps TRBD1 (6 bases). V shed 5 bases and J shed 4 bases, with 20 bases lying between them. Per germline, CDR1 MNHEY and CDR2 SVGAGI. This CDR3 is built from 16 residues. The CDR3 loop is CASSPLGGGGLTEAFF. As DNA, the CDR3 is TGTGCCAGCAGTCCCCTCGGAGGGGGGGGCCTCACTGAAGCTTTCTTT.

Only a few counts were recorded for this clonotype. V usage is TRBV5-1 and J usage is TRBJ1-2; no clear D gene. Germline CDR1 is SGHRS and CDR2 is YFSETQ. V was clipped by 4 bases and J by 13 bases, with 20 bases between them. The CDR3 covers 13 residues. The CDR3 DNA sequence: TGCGCCAGCAGCCCCCAGGACCTATTCGGCCTCACCTTC. Residues: CASSPQDLFGLTF.

V usage is TRBV5-1 and J usage is TRBJ1-1; TRBD1 might be the D (6 bases). The CDR3 sequence is 13 residues long. The ends were cut back, 4 bases at V and 5 bases at J, with 12 bases in the middle. The V gene's germline CDR1 is SGHRS and CDR2 YFSETQ. CDR3 nucleotide sequence: TGCGCCAGCAGCGACGCAGGGGTAACTGAAGCTTTCTTT. Translating it yields CASSDAGVTEAFF.

There are a few counts of this clonotype. The rearrangement links TRBV6-7 to TRBJ2-6, with TRBD1 matching 8 bases. TRBV6-7 is designated an ORF whose function remains uncertain. This CDR3 is built from 19 residues. V gave up 2 bases and J gave up 1 base; unmatched junction bases: 10. The CDR3 loop reads CASSYPWDRTESGANVLTF. CDR3 DNA sequence: TGTGCCAGCAGTTACCCCTGGGACAGGACGGAGTCTGGGGCCAACGTCCTGACTTTC.

The chain combines TRBV5-1 with TRBJ2-1, with 12 bases fitting TRBD2. V shed 4 bases and J 8 bases; nucleotides not matched to a gene: 10. Per the germline V gene, CDR1 is SGHRS and CDR2 is YFSETQ. The CDR3 is 16 amino acids. The CDR3 DNA reads as TGCGCCAGCAGCCTCCTAGCGGGGGGGCTTGTACATGAGCAGTTCTTC. It yields the protein CASSLLAGGLVHEQFF.

The rearrangement uses TRBV7-6 and TRBJ2-4; 8 bases line up with TRBD2. Unmatched junction bases numbered 4, after V lost 0 bases and J lost 6 bases. Germline CDR1 reads SGHVS; CDR2 reads FNYEAQ. This CDR3 has 15 residues. The CDR3 region is CASSLASGGGNIQYF. Here the CDR3 DNA reads TGTGCCAGCAGCTTAGCATCGGGGGGGGGAAACATTCAGTACTTC.

The chain recombines TRBV21-1 with TRBJ1-5; TRBD1, as called in the table, went unchecked against the DNA. TRBV21-1 is deemed a pseudogene. This CDR3 has 15 residues. This CDR3 is CASSNETGCNQPQHF. The CDR3 DNA is TGTGCCAGCAGCAATGAGACAGGGTGCAATCAGCCCCAGCATTTT.

Many counts were recorded for this clonotype. The J gene is TRBJ2-3, the V gene TRBV5-1, with D tentatively TRBD2 (7 bases). CDR1 SGHRS and CDR2 YFSETQ come from the germline V gene. This CDR3 has 14 residues. Trimming cost V 10 bases and J 6 bases, with 21 bases left between them. The CDR3 sequence is CASAGQVGRDTQYF. CDR3 bases: TGCGCCTCAGCGGGACAAGTGGGTCGGGATACGCAGTATTTT.

This clonotype was counted between two and nine times. This chain uses TRBV10-3 with TRBJ1-6, with D unclear. V lost 2 bases and J lost 6, with 23 bases in between. Germline loops: CDR1 ENHRY, CDR2 SYGVKD. The CDR3 has 19 amino acids. The CDR3 reads CAISEPPLSGSILNSPLHF. In nucleotides, the CDR3 is TGTGCCATCAGTGAGCCCCCCCTCTCGGGGTCGATCCTTAATTCACCCCTCCACTTT.

The V and J genes are TRBV6-6 and TRBJ2-7, with D tentatively TRBD2 (5 bases). Trimming took off 0 bases at V and 4 bases at J, with 13 bases between the two ends. There are 15 residues in the CDR3. Germline assignment: CDR1 MNHNY and CDR2 SVGAGI (reference sequence). The CDR3 is CASSYSTGSRYEQYF. CDR3 coding DNA: TGTGCCAGCAGTTACTCGACGGGGTCCCGATACGAGCAGTACTTC.

The gene calls are TRBV4-3 and TRBJ1-6; no clear D. Germline loops: CDR1 LGHNA, CDR2 YSLEER. This CDR3 has 17 residues. Trimming pared 3 bases from V and 9 bases from J, leaving 21 bases between. The CDR3 reads CASSHFPGGDAPSPLHF. The CDR3 nucleotides are TGCGCCAGCAGCCACTTCCCCGGCGGGGATGCTCCTTCACCCCTCCACTTT.

The chain employs TRBV7-2 and TRBJ1-1; D not resolved. CDR1 is SGHTA and CDR2 is FQGNSA in the germline V gene. The V end lost 1 base, the J end lost 7 bases, and 7 bases lay between the germline ends. The CDR3 has 12 residues. CDR3 nucleotide sequence: TGTGCCAGCAGCTTAGTCAGGATTGAAGCTTTCTTT. Protein sequence: CASSLVRIEAFF.